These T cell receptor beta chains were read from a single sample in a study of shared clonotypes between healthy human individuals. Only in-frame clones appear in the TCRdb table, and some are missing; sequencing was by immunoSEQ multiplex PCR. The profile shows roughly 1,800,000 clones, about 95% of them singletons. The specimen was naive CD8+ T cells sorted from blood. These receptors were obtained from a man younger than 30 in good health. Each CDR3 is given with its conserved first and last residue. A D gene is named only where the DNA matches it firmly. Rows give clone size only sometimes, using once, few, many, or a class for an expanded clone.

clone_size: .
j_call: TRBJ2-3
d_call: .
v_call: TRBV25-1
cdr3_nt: TGTGCCAGCAGTGACTCAGGGGGGGGGTCCCCAGATACGCAGTATTTT
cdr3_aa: CASSDSGGGSPDTQYF

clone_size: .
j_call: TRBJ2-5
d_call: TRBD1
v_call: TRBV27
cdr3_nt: TGTGCCAGCAGAGAAGCCGGGACAGGTGGAGAGACCCAGTACTTC
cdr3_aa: CASREAGTGGETQYF

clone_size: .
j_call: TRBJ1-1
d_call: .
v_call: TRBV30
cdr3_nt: TGTGCCTGGAGTTCACACATGAACACTGAAGCTTTCTTT
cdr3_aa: CAWSSHMNTEAFF

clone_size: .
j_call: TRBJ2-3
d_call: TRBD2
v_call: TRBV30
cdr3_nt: TGTGCCTGGGGACTAGCGATTTACACAGATACGCAGTATTTT
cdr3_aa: CAWGLAIYTDTQYF

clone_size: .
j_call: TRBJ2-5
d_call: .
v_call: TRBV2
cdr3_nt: TGTGCCAGCAGTTATTGGGGGGCTAGCGGACAAGAGGCCCAGTACTTC
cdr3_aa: CASSYWGASGQEAQYF

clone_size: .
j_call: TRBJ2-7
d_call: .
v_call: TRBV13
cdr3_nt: TGTGCCAGCAGCTTACAAGGATTCTACGAGCAGTACTTC
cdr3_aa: CASSLQGFYEQYF

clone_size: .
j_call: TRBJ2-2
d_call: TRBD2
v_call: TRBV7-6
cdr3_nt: TGTGCCAGCAGCTTTGGTAGCGGGAGGTCCGGGGAGCTGTTTTTT
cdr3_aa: CASSFGSGRSGELFF

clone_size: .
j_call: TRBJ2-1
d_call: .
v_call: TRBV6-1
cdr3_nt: TGTGCCAGCAATCAGGGAAGGAATGAGCAGTTCTTC
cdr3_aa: CASNQGRNEQFF

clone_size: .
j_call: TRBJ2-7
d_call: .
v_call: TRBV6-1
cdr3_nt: TGTGCCAGCAGTGAAGTGGGGGTCAGCTCCTACGAGCAGTACTTC
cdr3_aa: CASSEVGVSSYEQYF

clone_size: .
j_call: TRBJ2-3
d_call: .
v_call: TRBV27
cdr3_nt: TGTGCCAGCAGTTTGTCTCAGGGAGCAGATACGCAGTATTTT
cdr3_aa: CASSLSQGADTQYF

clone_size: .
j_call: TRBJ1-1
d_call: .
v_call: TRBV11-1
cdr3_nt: TGTGCCAGCAGCGCCCCTATCGGGTTCACCACGAACACTGAAGCTTTCTTT
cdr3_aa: CASSAPIGFTTNTEAFF

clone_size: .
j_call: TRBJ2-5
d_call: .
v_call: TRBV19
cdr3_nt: TGTGCCAGTAGTATATGGGTCCAAGAGACCCAGTACTTC
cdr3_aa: CASSIWVQETQYF

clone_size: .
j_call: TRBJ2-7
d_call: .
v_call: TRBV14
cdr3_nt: TGTGCCAGCAGCCAAGGTCTGACCGAGGGGGAGCAGTACTTC
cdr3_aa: CASSQGLTEGEQYF

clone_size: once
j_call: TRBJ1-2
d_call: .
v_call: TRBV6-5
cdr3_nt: TGTGCCAGCGGCTTTCCTACGGCCAACTATGGCTACACCTTC
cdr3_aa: CASGFPTANYGYTF

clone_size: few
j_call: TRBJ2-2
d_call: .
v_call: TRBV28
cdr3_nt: TGTGCCAGCAGTTTGAACCCCGGGGAGCTGTTTTTT
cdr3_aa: CASSLNPGELFF

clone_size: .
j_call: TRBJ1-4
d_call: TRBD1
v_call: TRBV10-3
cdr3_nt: TGTGCCATCAGTGATCCGGGACAGGGGATTCATAATGAAAAACTGTTTTTT
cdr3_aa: CAISDPGQGIHNEKLFF

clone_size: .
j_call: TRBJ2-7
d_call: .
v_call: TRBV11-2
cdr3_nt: TGTGCCAGCAGCTTATGGAACGACGGCTCCTACGAGCAGTACTTC
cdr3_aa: CASSLWNDGSYEQYF

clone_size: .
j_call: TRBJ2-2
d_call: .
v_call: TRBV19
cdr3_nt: TGTGCCAGTACCGTAGGGTGGACCGGGGAGCTGTTTTTT
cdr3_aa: CASTVGWTGELFF

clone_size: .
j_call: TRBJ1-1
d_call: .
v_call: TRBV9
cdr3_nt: TGTGCCAGCAGCGCGAAGAGCATGAACACTGAAGCTTTCTTT
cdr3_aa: CASSAKSMNTEAFF

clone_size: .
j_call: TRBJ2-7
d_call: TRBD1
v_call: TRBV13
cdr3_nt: TGTGCCAGCAGCCCGTCCGGGACAGGGCCCTACGAGCAGTACTTC
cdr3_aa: CASSPSGTGPYEQYF

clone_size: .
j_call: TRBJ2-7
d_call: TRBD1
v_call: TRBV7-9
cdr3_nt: TGTGCCAGCAGCTTACCGGGACAGGGTCCCTACGAGCAGTACTTC
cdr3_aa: CASSLPGQGPYEQYF

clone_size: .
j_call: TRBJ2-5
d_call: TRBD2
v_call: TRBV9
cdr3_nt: TGTGCCAGCAGCGTATACGGGAGGGATCAAGAGACCCAGTACTTC
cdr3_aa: CASSVYGRDQETQYF

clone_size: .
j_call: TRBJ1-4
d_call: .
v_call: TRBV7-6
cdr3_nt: TGTGCCAGCAGCCCTTGGGCCCTTGGACAAGATCGTAATGAAAAACTGTTTTTT
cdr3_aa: CASSPWALGQDRNEKLFF

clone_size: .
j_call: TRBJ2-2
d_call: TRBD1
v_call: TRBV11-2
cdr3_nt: TGTGCCAGCAGCTTTACGGACAGGGGGTCGATCACCGGGGAGCTGTTTTTT
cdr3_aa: CASSFTDRGSITGELFF

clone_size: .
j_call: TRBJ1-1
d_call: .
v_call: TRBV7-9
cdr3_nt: TGTGCCAGCAGCGCAATTACGGGCACTGAAGCTTTCTTT
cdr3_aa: CASSAITGTEAFF

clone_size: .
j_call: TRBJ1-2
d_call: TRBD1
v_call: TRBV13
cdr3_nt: TGTGCCAGCAGCCTGGACAGGGGCGACTATGGCTACACCTTC
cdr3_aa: CASSLDRGDYGYTF

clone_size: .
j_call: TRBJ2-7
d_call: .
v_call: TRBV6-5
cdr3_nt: TGTGCCAGCAGTTACTCTACGGGAGCTTACGAGCAGTACTTC
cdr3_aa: CASSYSTGAYEQYF

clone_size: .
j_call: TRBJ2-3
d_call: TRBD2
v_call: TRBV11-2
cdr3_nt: TGTGCCAGCAGCTTGGTGGGAGGGTCAGATACGCAGTATTTT
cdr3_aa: CASSLVGGSDTQYF

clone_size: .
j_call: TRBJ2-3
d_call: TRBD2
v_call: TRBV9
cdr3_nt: TGTGCCAGCAGCGTATGGGGGGGAGATACGCAGTATTTT
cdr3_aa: CASSVWGGDTQYF

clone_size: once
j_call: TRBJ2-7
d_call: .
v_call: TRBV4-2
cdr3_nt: TGTGCCAGCAGCCAAGAAGACCTAGGGGGGTTCTACGAGCAGTACTTC
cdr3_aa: CASSQEDLGGFYEQYF

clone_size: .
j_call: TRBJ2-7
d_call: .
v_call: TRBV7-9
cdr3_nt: TGTGCCAGCAGCTTAGCGGGAAGTTACGAGCAGTACTTC
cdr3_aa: CASSLAGSYEQYF

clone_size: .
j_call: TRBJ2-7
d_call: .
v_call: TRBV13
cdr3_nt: TGTGCCAGCAGCTTAGGCCGGGGGACGGTGGCCTACGAGCAGTACTTC
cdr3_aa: CASSLGRGTVAYEQYF

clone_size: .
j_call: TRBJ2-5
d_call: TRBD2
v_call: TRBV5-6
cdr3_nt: TGTGCCAGCAGGCTCTTCAGCGGGATTCAAGAGACCCAGTACTTC
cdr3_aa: CASRLFSGIQETQYF

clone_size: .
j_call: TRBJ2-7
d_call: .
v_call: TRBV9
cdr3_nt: TGTGCCAGCAGCCCAGACCCAAGGGTTGACGAGCAGTACTTC
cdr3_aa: CASSPDPRVDEQYF

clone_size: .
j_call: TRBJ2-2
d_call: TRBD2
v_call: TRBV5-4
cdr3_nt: TGTGCCAGCAGCTTGGGGTCACTAGCGGGGGGATTGTTTACCGGGGAGCTGTTTTTT
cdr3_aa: CASSLGSLAGGLFTGELFF

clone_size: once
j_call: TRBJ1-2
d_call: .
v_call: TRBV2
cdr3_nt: TGTGCCAGCAGTTCCGACAAGTCAGGGTGGGGCTACACCTTC
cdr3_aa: CASSSDKSGWGYTF

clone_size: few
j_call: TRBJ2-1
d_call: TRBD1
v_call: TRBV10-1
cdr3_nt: TGCGCCAGCAGTGAGGGACAGGACAATGAGCAGTTCTTC
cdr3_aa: CASSEGQDNEQFF

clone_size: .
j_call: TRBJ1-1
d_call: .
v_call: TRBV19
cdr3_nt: TGTGCCAGTAGTAGAAGGGCAGGGGTGGATACTGAAGCTTTCTTT
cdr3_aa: CASSRRAGVDTEAFF

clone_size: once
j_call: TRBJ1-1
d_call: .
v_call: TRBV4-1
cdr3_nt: TGCGCCAGCAGCCAATCAACAGGAGCGAACACTGAAGCTTTCTTT
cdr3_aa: CASSQSTGANTEAFF

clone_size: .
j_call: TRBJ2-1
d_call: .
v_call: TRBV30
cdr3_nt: TGTGCCTGCGGGGACTCCTTTTACAATGAGCAGTTCTTC
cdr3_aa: CACGDSFYNEQFF

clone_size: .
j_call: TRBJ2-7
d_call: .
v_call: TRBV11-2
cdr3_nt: TGTGCCAGCAGCTTAATCCGCTACGAGCAGTACTTC
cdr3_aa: CASSLIRYEQYF

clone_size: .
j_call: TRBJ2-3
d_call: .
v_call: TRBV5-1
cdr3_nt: TGCGCCAGCAGCTTTTGGGGTTCGGGCACAGATACGCAGTATTTT
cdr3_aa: CASSFWGSGTDTQYF

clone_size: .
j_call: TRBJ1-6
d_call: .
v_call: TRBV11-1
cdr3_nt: TGTGCCAGCAGCTTAGAATTTTCGTCACCCCTCCACTTT
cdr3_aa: CASSLEFSSPLHF

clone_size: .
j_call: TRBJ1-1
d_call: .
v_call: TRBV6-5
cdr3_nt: TGTGCCAGCAGTATTGGGCGGAACACTGAAGCTTTCTTT
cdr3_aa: CASSIGRNTEAFF

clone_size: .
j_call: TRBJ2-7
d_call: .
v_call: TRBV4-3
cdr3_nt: TGCGCCAGCAGCCAAGATGCTAGCAGCTCCTACGAGCAGTACTTC
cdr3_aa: CASSQDASSSYEQYF

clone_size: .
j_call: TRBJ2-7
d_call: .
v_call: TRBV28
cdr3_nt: TGTGCCAGCAGTTTAGCACCGGTCTCCTACGAGCAGTACTTC
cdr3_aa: CASSLAPVSYEQYF

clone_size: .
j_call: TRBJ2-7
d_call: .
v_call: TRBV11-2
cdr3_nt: TGTGCCAGCAGCTTTACCACTCGCTACGAGCAGTACTTC
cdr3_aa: CASSFTTRYEQYF

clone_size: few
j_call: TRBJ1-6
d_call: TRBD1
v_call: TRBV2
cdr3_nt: TGTGCCAGCACCTTTGACAGGGCGGATTCACCCCTCCACTTT
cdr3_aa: CASTFDRADSPLHF

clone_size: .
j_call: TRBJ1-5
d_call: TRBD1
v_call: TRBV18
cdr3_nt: TGTGCCAGCTCACCTCCGGGACAGGGGGGTCAGCCCCAGCATTTT
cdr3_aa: CASSPPGQGGQPQHF

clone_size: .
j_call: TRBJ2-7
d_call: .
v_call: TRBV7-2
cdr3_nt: TGTGCCAGCAGCTTAGCCCCCTTGGGCTACGAGCAGTACTTC
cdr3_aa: CASSLAPLGYEQYF